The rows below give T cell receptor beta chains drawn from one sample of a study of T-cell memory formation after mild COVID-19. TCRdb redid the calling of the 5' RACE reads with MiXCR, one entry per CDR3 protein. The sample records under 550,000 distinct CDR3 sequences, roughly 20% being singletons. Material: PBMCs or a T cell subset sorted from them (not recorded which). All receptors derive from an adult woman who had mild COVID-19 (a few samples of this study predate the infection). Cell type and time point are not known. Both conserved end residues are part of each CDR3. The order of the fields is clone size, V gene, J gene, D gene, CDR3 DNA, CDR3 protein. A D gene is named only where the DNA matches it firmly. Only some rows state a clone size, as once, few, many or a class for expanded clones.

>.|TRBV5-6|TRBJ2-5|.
TGTGCCAGCGGCCGTCCGGGGGGCCCAAAAGAGACCCAGTACTTC
CASGRPGGPKETQYF
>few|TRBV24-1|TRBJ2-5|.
TGTGCCACCAGTGATAGGACCCTCCAAGAGACCCAGTACTTC
CATSDRTLQETQYF
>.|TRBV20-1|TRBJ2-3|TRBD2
TGCAGTGCTAGAGATTTTCGGGAGGGAGGCACAGATACGCAGTATTTT
CSARDFREGGTDTQYF
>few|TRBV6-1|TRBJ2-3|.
TGTGCCACCATACCGGGACTCTACACAGATACGCAGTATTTT
CATIPGLYTDTQYF
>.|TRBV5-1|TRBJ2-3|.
TGCGCCAGCAGCGCCCCCTGGGGAGGCACAGATACGCAGTATTTT
CASSAPWGGTDTQYF
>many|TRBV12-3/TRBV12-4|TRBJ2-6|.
TGTGCCAGCAGTTCGTCGGGCTCTGGGGCCAACGTCCTGACTTTC
CASSSSGSGANVLTF
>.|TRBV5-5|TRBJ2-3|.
TGTGCCACCACTAAAGAGGGGAGCACAGATACGCAGTATTTT
CATTKEGSTDTQYF
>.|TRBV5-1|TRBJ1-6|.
TGCGCCAGCAGGACGACAGGACGCCAGGCCACCTATAATTCACCCCTCCACTTT
CASRTTGRQATYNSPLHF
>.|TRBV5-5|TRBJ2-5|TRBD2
TGTGCCAGCAGCTACAGAGCGGCTAGCGGGGGAAATGCGGCCCAGTACTTC
CASSYRAASGGNAAQYF
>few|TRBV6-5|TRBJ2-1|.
TGTGCCAGCAGTTACGCCCAATCCTACAATGAGCAGTTCTTC
CASSYAQSYNEQFF
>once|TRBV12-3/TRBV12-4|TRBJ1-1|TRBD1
TGTGCCAGCAGTTTGACAGGGCGGAGCACTGAAGCTTTCTTT
CASSLTGRSTEAFF
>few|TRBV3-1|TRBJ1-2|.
TGTGCCAGCAGCCAAGTGCAGGCGGGCTACACCTTC
CASSQVQAGYTF
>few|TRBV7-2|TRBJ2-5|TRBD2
TGTGCCAGCAGCCTTTCGGGAGGGCCTGTAGAGACCCAGTACTTC
CASSLSGGPVETQYF
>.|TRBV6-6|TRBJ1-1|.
TGTGCCAGCAGACCACCCACGGGTCTCGAGAACACTGAAGCTTTCTTT
CASRPPTGLENTEAFF
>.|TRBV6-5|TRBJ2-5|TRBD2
TGTGCCAGCAGTTCTGGTGGGAGGGCTTTCGGAGAGACCCAGTACTTC
CASSSGGRAFGETQYF
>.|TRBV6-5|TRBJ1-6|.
TGTGCCAGCAGTTACCGGCAGGGTGAGGTTAATTCACCCCTCCACTTT
CASSYRQGEVNSPLHF
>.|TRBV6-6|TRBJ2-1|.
TGTGCCAGCAGTGGGGGGGCGGGCTCCTACAATGAGCAGTTCTTC
CASSGGAGSYNEQFF
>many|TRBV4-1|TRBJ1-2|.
TGCGCCAGCAGCCCCGGGCAGTCGGACTCGAGCGACTACACCTTC
CASSPGQSDSSDYTF
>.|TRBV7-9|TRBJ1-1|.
TGTGCCAGCAGCCCAAAGTTTAGGAACACTGAAGCTTTCTTT
CASSPKFRNTEAFF
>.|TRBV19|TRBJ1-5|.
TGTGCCAGTAGAAGGGACACTCGTGATAATCAGCCCCAGCATTTT
CASRRDTRDNQPQHF
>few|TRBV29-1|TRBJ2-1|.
TGCAGCGTTGTAGGATTTTACAATGAGCAGTTCTTC
CSVVGFYNEQFF
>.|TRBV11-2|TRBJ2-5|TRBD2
TGTGCCAGCAGCTTATTACGGGGACTAGCGGGAGACCAGGAGACCCAGTACTTC
CASSLLRGLAGDQETQYF
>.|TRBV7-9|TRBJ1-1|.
TGTGCCAGCAGTAGCAGGATGGCTCTCAACACTGAAGCTTTCTTT
CASSSRMALNTEAFF
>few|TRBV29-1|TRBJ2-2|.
TGCAGCGTTGAAAAGGATGGATTCCGGACCGGGGAGCTGTTTTTT
CSVEKDGFRTGELFF
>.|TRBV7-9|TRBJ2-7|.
TGTGCCAGCAGCTTAGAGGCCGGGAGTATGTACGAGCAGTACTTC
CASSLEAGSMYEQYF
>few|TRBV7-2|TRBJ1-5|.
TGTGCCAGCAGCTTCACCGACTTCATGACAGGAGACAATCAGCCCCAGCATTTT
CASSFTDFMTGDNQPQHF
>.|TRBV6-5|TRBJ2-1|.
TGTGCCAGCGGGAGAGCTAGGGATGAGCAGTTCTTC
CASGRARDEQFF
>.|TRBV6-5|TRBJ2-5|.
TGTGCCAGCAGTTCCCACAGGGAGACCCAGTACTTC
CASSSHRETQYF
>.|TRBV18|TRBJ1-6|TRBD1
TGTGCCAGCTCATCCGGGACAGGTGGACGGACACCCCTCCACTTT
CASSSGTGGRTPLHF
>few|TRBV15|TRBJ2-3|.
TGTGCCACCAGCAGAGATTTAGGGTTTGCAGATACGCAGTATTTT
CATSRDLGFADTQYF
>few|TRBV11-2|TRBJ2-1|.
TGTGCCAGCAGCTTAGAAGGGGTGGGGGGACAGAGGACGAATGAGCAGTTCTTC
CASSLEGVGGQRTNEQFF
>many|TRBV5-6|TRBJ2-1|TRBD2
TGTGCCAGCAGCTTCGATAGCGGGAGAAGCTACAATGAGCAGTTCTTC
CASSFDSGRSYNEQFF
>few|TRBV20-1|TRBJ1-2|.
TGCAGTGCTAGGCGTCCGGGCTTGGTCTATGGCTACACCTTC
CSARRPGLVYGYTF
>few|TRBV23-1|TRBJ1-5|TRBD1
TGCGCCAGCAGTCCGCCGGGACAGTATAGCAATCAGCCCCAGCATTTT
CASSPPGQYSNQPQHF
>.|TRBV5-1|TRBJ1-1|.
TGCGCCAGCAGCTTGCTGTCGAACACTGAAGCTTTCTTT
CASSLLSNTEAFF
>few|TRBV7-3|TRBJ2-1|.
TGTGCCAGCAGCTTAGCGCTCACCAATGAGCAGTTCTTC
CASSLALTNEQFF
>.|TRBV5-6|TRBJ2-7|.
TGTGCCAGCAGCTTGTGGGTTGGGGGAGCCTACGAGCAGTACTTC
CASSLWVGGAYEQYF
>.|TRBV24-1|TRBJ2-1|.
TGTGCCACCGGGAATTCGGAGTATGAGCAGTTCTTC
CATGNSEYEQFF
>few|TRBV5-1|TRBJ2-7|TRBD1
TGCGCCAGCAGCTTGCTGCCAGGGGGCACGGCCGAGCAGTACTTC
CASSLLPGGTAEQYF
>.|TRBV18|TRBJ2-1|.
TGTGCCAGCTCACCGGGTTGGTTCAATGAGCAGTTCTTC
CASSPGWFNEQFF
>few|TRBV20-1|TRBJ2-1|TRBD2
TGCAGTGCTGAAATGGAGCGGGGGAGGTACAATGAGCAGTTCTTC
CSAEMERGRYNEQFF
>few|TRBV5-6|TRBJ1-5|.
TGTGCCAGCAGCTACTCACCCCAGGGGAATCAGCCCCAGCATTTT
CASSYSPQGNQPQHF
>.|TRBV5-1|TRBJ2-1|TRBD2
TGCGCCAACCAAAAAGAGAACCGGGAGGACAATGAGCAGTTCTTC
CANQKENREDNEQFF
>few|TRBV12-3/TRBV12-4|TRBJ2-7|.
TGTGCCAGCAGTTTAGTCGGGGGGCTTGATTACGAGCAGTACTTC
CASSLVGGLDYEQYF
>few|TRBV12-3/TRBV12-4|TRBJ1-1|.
TGTGCCAGCAGTTTCGACCCCAGGCGAGCTTTCTTT
CASSFDPRRAFF
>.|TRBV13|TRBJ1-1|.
TGTGCCAGCAGCTTAGGTGGTGATGAAGCTTTCTTT
CASSLGGDEAFF
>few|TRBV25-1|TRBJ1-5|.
TGTGCCAGCAGTGATGCAGGGCAGTACAATCAGCCCCAGCATTTT
CASSDAGQYNQPQHF
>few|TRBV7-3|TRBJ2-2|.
TGTGCCAGCAGCTTAGTTGGGACCGCCTCGAACACCGGGGAGCTGTTTTTT
CASSLVGTASNTGELFF
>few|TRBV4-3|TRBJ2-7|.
TGCGCCAGCAGCCAAGATTACGGTCCCTACGAGCAGTACTTC
CASSQDYGPYEQYF
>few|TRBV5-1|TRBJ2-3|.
TGCGCCAGCAGCTGGACAGAGACAGATACGCAGTATTTT
CASSWTETDTQYF
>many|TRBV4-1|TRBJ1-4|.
TGCGCCAGCAGCCAAGCCCCTGTGGGGGTGGCCCTTAATGAAAAACTGTTTTTT
CASSQAPVGVALNEKLFF